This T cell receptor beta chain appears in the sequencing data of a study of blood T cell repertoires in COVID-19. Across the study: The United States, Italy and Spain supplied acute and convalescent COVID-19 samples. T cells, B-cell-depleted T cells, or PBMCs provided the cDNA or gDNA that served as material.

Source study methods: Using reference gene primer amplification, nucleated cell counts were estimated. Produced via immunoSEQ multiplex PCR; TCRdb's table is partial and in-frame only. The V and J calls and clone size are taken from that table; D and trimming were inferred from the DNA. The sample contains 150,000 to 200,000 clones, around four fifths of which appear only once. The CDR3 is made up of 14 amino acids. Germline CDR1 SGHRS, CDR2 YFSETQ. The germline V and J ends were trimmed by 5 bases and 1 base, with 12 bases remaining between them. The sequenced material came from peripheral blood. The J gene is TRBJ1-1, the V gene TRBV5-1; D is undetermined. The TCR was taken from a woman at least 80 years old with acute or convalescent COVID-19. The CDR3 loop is CASREIGRNTEAFF. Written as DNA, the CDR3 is TGCGCCAGCAGAGAAATCGGGAGGAACACTGAAGCTTTCTTT.